These T cell receptor beta chains were read from a single sample in a study of blood T cell repertoires in COVID-19. Using immunoSEQ multiplex PCR, the repertoire was profiled, and TCRdb retains in-frame clones only, with some absent. The table lists about 260,000 clones, 70% to 90% of them singletons. The specimen was PBMCs or T cells enriched from blood (not recorded which). The origin of the receptors is a man aged 50 to 59 who had been exposed to COVID-19. The CDR3 runs from the conserved cysteine through the conserved F or W. D genes are given only for firm matches. Clone size appears in some rows only: once, few, many, or a class for an expanded clone.

V,D,length,J,size,CDR3,DNA
TRBV11-3,TRBD1,16,TRBJ2-3,-,CASSPQTGSDTDTQYF,TGTGCCAGCAGCCCCCAGACAGGGAGCGACACAGATACGCAGTATTTT
TRBV9,-,15,TRBJ1-2,-,CASSVSSVLFDGYTF,TGTGCCAGCAGCGTGTCTTCGGTATTATTTGATGGCTACACCTTC
TRBV5-1,-,14,TRBJ2-5,-,CASSLSGVVKTQYF,TGCGCCAGCAGCTTGTCGGGGGTTGTAAAGACCCAGTACTTC
TRBV4-2,-,15,TRBJ2-1,-,CASSQDGYFGGEQFF,TGTGCCAGCAGCCAAGATGGGTACTTCGGCGGTGAGCAGTTCTTC
TRBV30,TRBD1,13,TRBJ2-1,-,CAWSVYRGNEQFF,TGTGCCTGGAGTGTTTACAGGGGCAATGAGCAGTTCTTC
TRBV7-9,TRBD1,17,TRBJ2-5,-,CASSLGGGTGRRETQYF,TGTGCCAGCAGCTTGGGTGGGGGGACAGGGCGCAGGGAGACCCAGTACTTC
TRBV9,-,13,TRBJ1-3,few,CASSVAVGNTIYF,TGTGCCAGCAGCGTAGCAGTTGGTAACACCATATATTTT
TRBV6-5,TRBD1,12,TRBJ1-2,-,CASARDSFVYTF,TGTGCCAGTGCCCGGGACAGCTTTGTCTACACCTTC
TRBV5-8,-,13,TRBJ1-5,once,CASSLGGSQPQHF,TGTGCCAGCAGCTTGGGGGGCTCTCAGCCCCAGCATTTT
TRBV6-5,TRBD1,14,TRBJ1-5,once,CASSRDRSNQPQHF,TGTGCCAGCAGTCGGGACAGGAGCAATCAGCCCCAGCATTTT
TRBV30,-,11,TRBJ1-2,-,CAWGHSYGYTF,TGTGCCTGGGGACATAGCTATGGCTACACCTTC